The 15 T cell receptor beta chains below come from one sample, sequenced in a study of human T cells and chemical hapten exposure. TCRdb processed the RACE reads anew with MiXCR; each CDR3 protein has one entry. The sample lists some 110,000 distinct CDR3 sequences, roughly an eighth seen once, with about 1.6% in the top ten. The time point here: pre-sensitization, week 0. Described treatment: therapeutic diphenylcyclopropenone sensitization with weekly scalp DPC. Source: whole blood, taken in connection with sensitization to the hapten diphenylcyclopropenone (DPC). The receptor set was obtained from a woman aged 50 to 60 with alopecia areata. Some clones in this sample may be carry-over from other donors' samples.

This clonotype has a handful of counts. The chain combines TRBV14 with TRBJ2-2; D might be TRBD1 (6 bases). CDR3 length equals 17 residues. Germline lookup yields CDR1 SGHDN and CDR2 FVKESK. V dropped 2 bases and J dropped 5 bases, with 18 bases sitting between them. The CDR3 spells CASSQPTTGRSTGELFF. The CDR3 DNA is TGTGCCAGCAGCCAACCGACGACAGGTCGCTCTACCGGGGAGCTGTTTTTT.

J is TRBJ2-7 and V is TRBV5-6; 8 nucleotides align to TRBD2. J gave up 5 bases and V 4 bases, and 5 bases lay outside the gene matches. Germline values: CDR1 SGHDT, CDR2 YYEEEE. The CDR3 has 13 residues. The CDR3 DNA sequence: TGTGCCAGCAGCGCCGGGACTAGTGACGAGCAGTACTTC. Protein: CASSAGTSDEQYF.

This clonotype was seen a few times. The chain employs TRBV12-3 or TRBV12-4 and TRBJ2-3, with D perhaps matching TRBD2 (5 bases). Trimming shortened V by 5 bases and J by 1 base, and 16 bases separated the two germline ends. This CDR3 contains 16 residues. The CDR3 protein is CASSPRGSGGTDTQYF. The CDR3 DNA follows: TGTGCCAGCAGTCCCCGGGGATCCGGGGGCACAGATACGCAGTATTTT.

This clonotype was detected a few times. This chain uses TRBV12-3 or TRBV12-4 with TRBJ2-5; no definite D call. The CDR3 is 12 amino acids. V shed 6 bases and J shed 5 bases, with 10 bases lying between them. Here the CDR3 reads CASSPFRETQYF. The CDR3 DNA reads TGTGCCAGCAGCCCTTTTAGGGAGACCCAGTACTTC.

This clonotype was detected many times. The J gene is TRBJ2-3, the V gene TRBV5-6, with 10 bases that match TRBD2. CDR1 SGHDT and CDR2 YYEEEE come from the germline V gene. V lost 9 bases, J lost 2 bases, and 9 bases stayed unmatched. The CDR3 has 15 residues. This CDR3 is CATHRAGGLTDTQYF. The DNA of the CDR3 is TGTGCCACGCATCGAGCGGGGGGGCTCACAGATACGCAGTATTTT. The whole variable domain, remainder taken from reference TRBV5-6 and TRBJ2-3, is DAGVTQSPTHLIKTRGQQVTLRCSPKSGHDTVSWYQQALGQGPQFIFQYYEEEERQRGNFPDRFSGHQFPNYSSELNVNALLLGDSALYLCATHRAGGLTDTQYFGPGTRLTVL.

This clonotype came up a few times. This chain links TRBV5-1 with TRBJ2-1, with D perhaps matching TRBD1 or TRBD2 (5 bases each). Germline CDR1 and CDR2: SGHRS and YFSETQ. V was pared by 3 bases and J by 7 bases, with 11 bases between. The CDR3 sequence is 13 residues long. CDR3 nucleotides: TGCGCCAGCAGCTCGAATTGGGGGAATGAGCAGTTCTTC. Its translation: CASSSNWGNEQFF.

Here the CDR3 reads CSVRQGSYNEQFF. The CDR3 DNA is TGCAGCGTGCGACAGGGCTCCTACAATGAGCAGTTCTTC. The V call is TRBV29-1, the J call TRBJ2-1; 7 positions match TRBD1. V lost 6 bases and J lost 0; bases outside the gene matches: 2. The germline gives CDR1 SQVTM, CDR2 ANQGSEA. This CDR3 region has 13 residues.

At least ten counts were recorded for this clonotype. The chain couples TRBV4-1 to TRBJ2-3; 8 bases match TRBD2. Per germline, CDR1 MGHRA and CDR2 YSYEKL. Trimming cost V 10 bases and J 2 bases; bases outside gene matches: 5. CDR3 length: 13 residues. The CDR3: CATGGDITDTQYF. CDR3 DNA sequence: TGCGCCACCGGGGGGGACATCACAGATACGCAGTATTTT.

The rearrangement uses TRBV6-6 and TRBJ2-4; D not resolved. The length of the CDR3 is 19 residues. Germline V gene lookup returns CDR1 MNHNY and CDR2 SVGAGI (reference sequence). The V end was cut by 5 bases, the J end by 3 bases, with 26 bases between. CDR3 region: CASSRPRKLRTIDKNIQYF. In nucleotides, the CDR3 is TGTGCCAGCAGTCGACCCAGAAAGCTTCGTACTATTGACAAAAACATTCAGTACTTC.

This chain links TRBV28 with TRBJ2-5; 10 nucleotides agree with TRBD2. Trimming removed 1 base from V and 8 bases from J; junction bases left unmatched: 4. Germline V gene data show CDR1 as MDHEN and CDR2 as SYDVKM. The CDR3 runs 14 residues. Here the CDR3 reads CASSLLAGGRTQYF. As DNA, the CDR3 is TGTGCCAGCAGTTTATTAGCGGGGGGCAGAACCCAGTACTTC. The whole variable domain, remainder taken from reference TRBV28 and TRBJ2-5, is DVKVTQSSRYLVKRTGEKVFLECVQDMDHENMFWYRQDPGLGLRLIYFSYDVKMKEKGDIPEGYSVSREKKERFSLILESASTNQTSMYLCASSLLAGGRTQYFGPGTRLLVL.

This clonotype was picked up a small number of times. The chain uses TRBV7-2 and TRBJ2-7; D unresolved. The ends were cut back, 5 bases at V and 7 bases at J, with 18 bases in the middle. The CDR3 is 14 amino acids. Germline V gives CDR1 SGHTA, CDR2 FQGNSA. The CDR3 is CASSSIGSRTEQYF. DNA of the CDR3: TGTGCCAGCAGCAGTATTGGCTCACGAACTGAGCAGTACTTC.

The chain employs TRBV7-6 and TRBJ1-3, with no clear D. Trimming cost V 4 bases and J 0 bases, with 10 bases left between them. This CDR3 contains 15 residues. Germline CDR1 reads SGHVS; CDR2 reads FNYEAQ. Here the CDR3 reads CASSSTGFSGNTIYF. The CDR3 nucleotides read TGTGCCAGCAGCTCCACGGGCTTCTCTGGAAACACCATATATTTT. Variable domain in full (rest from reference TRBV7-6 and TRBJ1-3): GAGVSQSPRYKVTKRGQDVALRCDPISGHVSLYWYRQALGQGPEFLTYFNYEAQQDKSGLPNDRFSAERPEGSISTLTIQRTEQRDSAMYRCASSSTGFSGNTIYFGEGSWLTVV.

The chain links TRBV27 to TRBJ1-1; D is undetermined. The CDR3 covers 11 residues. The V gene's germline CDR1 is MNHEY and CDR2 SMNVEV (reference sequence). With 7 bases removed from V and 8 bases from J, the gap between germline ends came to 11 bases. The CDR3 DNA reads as TGTGCCAGCATGCGGCGGGGAGAAGCTTTCTTT. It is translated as CASMRRGEAFF.

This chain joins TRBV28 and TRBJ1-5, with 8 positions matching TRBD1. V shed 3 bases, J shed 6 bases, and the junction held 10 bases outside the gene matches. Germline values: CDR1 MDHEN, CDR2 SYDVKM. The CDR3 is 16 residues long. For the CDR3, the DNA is TGTGCCAGCAGTTTTTTCGGACAGGGAATAGGTCAGCCCCAGCATTTT. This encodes CASSFFGQGIGQPQHF.

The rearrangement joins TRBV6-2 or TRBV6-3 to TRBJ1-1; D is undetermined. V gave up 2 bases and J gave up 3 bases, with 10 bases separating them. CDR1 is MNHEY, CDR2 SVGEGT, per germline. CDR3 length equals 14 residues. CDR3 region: CASSYAGGYTEAFF. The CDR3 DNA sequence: TGTGCCAGCAGTTACGCGGGAGGCTACACTGAAGCTTTCTTT.